This T cell receptor (beta chain) came from a study of human T cells and chemical hapten exposure. Background on the study: The study traced per-sample TCR yield variation mainly to small differences in pooled library volumes. Overall study results and limits: DPC sensitization did not alter TCRs above 1 in 1000 frequency.

This clonotype showed up many times. What it recognizes is unknown. Total RNA was isolated from unfractionated whole blood. Library preparation tagged each individual cDNA molecule with a unique molecular identifier. TCRdb recomputed calls from the 5' RACE reads with MiXCR, one row per CDR3 protein. The sample yields 120,000 to 150,000 distinct CDR3 sequences, roughly 4% seen once. The origin of this receptor is a female donor in good health.

CDR3 sequence: CASSGWLQETQYF. DNA of the CDR3: TGTGCCAGCAGTGGCTGGCTACAAGAGACCCAGTACTTC. The chain is built from TRBV25-1 and TRBJ2-5; D gene ambiguous. This CDR3 region has 13 residues. Germline V gene data show CDR1 as MGHDK and CDR2 as SYGVNS. V shed 4 bases and J shed 2 bases, with 8 bases lying between them.